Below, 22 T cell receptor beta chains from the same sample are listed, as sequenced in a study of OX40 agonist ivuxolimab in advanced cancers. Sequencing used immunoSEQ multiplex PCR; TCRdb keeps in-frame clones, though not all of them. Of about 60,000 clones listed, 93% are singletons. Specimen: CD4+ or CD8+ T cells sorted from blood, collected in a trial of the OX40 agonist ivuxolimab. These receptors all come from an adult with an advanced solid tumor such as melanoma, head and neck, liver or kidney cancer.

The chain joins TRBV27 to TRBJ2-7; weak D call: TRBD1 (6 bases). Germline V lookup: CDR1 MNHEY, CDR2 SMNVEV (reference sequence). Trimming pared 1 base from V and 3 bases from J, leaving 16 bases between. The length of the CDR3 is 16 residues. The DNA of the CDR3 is TGTGCCAGCAGTTTATTAAGTCCGACAGGAAGCTACGAGCAGTACTTC. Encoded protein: CASSLLSPTGSYEQYF.

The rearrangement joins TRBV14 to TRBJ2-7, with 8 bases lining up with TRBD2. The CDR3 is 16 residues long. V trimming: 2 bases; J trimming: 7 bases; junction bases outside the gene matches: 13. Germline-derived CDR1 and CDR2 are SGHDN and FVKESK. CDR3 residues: CASSQYGGRSIAEQYF. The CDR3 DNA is TGTGCCAGCAGCCAATACGGCGGGAGGAGTATAGCGGAGCAGTACTTC. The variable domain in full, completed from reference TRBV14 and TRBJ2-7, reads EAGVTQFPSHSVIEKGQTVTLRCDPISGHDNLYWYRRVMGKEIKFLLHFVKESKQDESGMPNNRFLAERTGGTYSTLKVQPAELEDSGVYFCASSQYGGRSIAEQYFGPGTRLTVT.

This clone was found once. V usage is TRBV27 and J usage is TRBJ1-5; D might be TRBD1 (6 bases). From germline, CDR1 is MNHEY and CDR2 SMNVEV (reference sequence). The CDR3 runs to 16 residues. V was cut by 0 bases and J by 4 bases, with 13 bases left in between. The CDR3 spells CASSLSIGTINQPQHF. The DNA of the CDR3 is TGTGCCAGCAGTTTATCGATCGGGACAATAAATCAGCCCCAGCATTTT.

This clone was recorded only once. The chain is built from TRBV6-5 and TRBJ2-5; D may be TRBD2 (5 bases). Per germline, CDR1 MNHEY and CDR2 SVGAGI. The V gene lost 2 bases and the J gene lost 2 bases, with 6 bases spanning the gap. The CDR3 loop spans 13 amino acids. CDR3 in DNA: TGTGCCAGCAGTTACGGGAGTCAAGAGACCCAGTACTTC. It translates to CASSYGSQETQYF.

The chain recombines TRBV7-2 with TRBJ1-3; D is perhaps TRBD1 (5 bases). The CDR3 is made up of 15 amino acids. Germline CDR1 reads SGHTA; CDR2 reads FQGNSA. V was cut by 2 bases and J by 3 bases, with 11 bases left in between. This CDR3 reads CASSLSGSGGNTIYF. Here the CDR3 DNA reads TGTGCCAGCAGCTTATCAGGGTCGGGTGGAAACACCATATATTTT.

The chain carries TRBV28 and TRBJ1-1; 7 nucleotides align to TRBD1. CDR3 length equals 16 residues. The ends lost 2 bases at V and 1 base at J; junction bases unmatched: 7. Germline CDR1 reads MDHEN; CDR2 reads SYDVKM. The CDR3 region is CASSLLGGQPNTEAFF. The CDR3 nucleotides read TGTGCCAGCAGTTTACTGGGGGGACAGCCGAACACTGAAGCTTTCTTT. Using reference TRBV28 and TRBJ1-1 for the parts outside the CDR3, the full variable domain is DVKVTQSSRYLVKRTGEKVFLECVQDMDHENMFWYRQDPGLGLRLIYFSYDVKMKEKGDIPEGYSVSREKKERFSLILESASTNQTSMYLCASSLLGGQPNTEAFFGQGTRLTVV.

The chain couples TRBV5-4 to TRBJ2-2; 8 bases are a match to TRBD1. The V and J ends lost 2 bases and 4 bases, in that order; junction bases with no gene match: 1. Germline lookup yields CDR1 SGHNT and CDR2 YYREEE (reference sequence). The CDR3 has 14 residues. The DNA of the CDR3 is TGTGCCAGCAGCTTAGACAGGGGCACCGGGGAGCTGTTTTTT. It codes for CASSLDRGTGELFF.

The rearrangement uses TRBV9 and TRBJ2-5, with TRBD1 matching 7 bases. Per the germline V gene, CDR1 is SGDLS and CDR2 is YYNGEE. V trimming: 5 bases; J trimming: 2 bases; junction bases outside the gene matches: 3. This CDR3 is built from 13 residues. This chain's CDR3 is CASRGDSQETQYF. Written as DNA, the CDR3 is TGTGCCAGCAGAGGGGACAGTCAAGAGACCCAGTACTTC.

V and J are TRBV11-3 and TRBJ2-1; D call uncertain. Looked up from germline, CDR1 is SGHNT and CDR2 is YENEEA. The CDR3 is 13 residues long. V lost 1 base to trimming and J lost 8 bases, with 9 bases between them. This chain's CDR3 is CASSLAPLYEQFF. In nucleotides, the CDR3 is TGTGCCAGCAGCTTAGCCCCACTGTATGAGCAGTTCTTC.

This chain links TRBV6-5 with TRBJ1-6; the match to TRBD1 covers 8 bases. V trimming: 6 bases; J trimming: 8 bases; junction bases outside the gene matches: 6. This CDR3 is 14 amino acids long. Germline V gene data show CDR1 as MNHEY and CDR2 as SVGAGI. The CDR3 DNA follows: TGTGCCAGCAGCCAAGACAGGGGATATTCACCCCTCCACTTT. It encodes CASSQDRGYSPLHF.

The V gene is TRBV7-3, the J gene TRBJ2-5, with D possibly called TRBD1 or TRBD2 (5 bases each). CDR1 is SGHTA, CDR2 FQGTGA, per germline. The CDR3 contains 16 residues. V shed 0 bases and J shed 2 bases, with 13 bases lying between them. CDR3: CASSLTGTSSQETQYF. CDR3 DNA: TGTGCCAGCAGCTTAACCGGGACGAGTTCGCAAGAGACCCAGTACTTC.

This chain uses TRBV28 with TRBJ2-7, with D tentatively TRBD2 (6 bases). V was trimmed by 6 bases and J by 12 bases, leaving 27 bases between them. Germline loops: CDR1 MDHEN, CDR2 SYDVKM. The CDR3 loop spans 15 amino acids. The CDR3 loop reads CASRPRVDLGGFLYF. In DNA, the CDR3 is TGTGCCAGCAGGCCCAGGGTAGACCTGGGGGGATTCTTGTACTTC.

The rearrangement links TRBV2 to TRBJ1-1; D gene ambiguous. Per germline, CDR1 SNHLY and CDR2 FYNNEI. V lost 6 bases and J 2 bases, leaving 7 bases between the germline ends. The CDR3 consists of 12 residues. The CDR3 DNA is TGTGCCAGCAGCTATATCAACACTGAAGCTTTCTTT. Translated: CASSYINTEAFF.

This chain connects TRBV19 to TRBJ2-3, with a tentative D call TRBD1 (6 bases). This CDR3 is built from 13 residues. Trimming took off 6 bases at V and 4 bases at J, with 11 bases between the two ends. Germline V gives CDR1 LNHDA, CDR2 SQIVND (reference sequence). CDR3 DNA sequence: TGTGCCAGTAGGTTTAAGGGGGCAGATACGCAGTATTTT. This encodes CASRFKGADTQYF.

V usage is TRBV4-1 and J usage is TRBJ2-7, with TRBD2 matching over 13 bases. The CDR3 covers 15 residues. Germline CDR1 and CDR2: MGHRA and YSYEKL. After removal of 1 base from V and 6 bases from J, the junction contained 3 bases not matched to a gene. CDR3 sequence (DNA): TGCGCCAGCAGCCAAGCACTAGCGGGAGGGTTCGAGCAGTACTTC. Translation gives CASSQALAGGFEQYF.

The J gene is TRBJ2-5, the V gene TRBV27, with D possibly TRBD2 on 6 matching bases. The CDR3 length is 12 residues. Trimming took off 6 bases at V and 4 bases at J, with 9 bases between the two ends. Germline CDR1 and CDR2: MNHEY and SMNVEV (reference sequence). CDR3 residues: CASREGPETQYF. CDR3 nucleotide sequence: TGTGCCAGCAGGGAGGGGCCAGAGACCCAGTACTTC.

The DNA for the CDR3 is TGCGCCAGCAGCTCCTACACGAGGCCAGATACGCAGTATTTT. Translating gives CASSSYTRPDTQYF. The chain combines TRBV4-3 with TRBJ2-3, with D unresolved. Looked up from germline, CDR1 is LGHNA and CDR2 is YSLEER. The CDR3 covers 14 residues. Trimming stripped 5 bases from V and 4 bases from J, with 13 bases between.

CDR3 in DNA: TGTGCCAGCAGCTTAGACAGCCGGCCTTACAATGAGCAGTTCTTC. The encoded protein is CASSLDSRPYNEQFF. The chain employs TRBV5-6 and TRBJ2-1; possibly TRBD1 for D (5 bases). The V end lost 2 bases, the J end lost 4 bases, and 13 bases lay between the germline ends. The germline V gene encodes CDR1 SGHDT and CDR2 YYEEEE. The CDR3 has 15 amino acids.

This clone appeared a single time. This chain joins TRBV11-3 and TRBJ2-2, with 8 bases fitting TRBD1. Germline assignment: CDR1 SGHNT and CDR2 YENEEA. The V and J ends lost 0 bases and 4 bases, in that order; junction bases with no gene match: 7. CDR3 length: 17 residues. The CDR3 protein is CASSLDGVRGLTGELFF. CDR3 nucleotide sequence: TGTGCCAGCAGCTTAGATGGAGTCAGGGGGCTCACCGGGGAGCTGTTTTTT.

Here the CDR3 DNA reads TGTGCCAGTACCCATGGACAGGGGGCAAACACCGGGGAGCTGTTTTTT. It codes for CASTHGQGANTGELFF. The V and J genes are TRBV19 and TRBJ2-2, with 11 bases matching TRBD1. V was pared by 7 bases and J by 2 bases, with 6 bases of the junction left unmatched. The CDR3 has 16 amino acids. The germline gives CDR1 LNHDA, CDR2 SQIVND (reference sequence).

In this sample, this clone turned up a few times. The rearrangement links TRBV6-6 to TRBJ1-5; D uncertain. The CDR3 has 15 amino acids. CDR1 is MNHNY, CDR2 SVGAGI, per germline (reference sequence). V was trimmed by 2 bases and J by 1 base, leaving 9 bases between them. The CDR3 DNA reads TGTGCCAGCAGTTACGGGCCGCCAAGCAATCAGCCCCAGCATTTT. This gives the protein CASSYGPPSNQPQHF.

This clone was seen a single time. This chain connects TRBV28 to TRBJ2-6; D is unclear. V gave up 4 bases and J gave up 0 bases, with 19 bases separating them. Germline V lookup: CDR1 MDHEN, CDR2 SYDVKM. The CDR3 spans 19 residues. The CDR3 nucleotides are TGTGCCAGCAGTTCCCTTGACGTGGGTAAAAGCTCTGGGGCCAACGTCCTGACTTTC. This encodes CASSSLDVGKSSGANVLTF.